This T cell receptor (beta chain) was found in a study of blood T cells in healthy people across ages. Alongside a J-beta primer mix, a sample-barcoded 5' primer served in a second PCR lasting roughly 7 to 11 cycles. MiXCR, applied by TCRdb to the 5' RACE reads, yields one record per CDR3 protein. The sample lists about 400,000 distinct CDR3 sequences, 45% to 65% occurring once. Germline V lookup: CDR1 DFQATT, CDR2 SNEGSKA (reference sequence). The length of the CDR3 is 14 residues. Sequencing was carried out using blood. The sequence was collected from a man between 60 and 70 years old in good health. The chain joins TRBV20-1 to TRBJ2-7; TRBD1 agrees at 8 bases. The assigned J gene may be wrong: the sequence end matches TRBJ2-5 better. In DNA, the CDR3 is TGCAGTGCTAGACCCTGGACAGGGAAAGAGACCCAGTACTTC. This translates into CSARPWTGKETQYF.